These T cell receptor beta chains were read from a single sample in a study of blood T cell repertoires in COVID-19. Generated by immunoSEQ multiplex PCR, the TCRdb table keeps only in-frame clones and is missing some. There are about 250,000 clones in the sample; around 85% occur only once, and around 9.8% lies in the top ten. The sequencing sample was made of PBMCs or T cells enriched from blood (not recorded which). All receptors come from a woman in her forties or fifties with acute COVID-19. CDR3s include the opening cysteine and the closing phenylalanine or tryptophan.

V gene | CDR3 protein
TRBV23-1 | CASSQRESLSNQPQHF
TRBV7-3 | CASSPGTYNEQFF
TRBV5-1 | CASSFTEAGVGNEQFF
TRBV14 | CASSQDYKTVYGYTF
TRBV19 | CASSIAGGAILGTEAFF
TRBV3-1/TRBV3-2 | CASSQPTGSIETQYF
TRBV29-1 | CSHRGQQETQYF
TRBV5-1 | CASSPQTGNEQFF
TRBV7-8 | CASSLGDRGSGYTF
TRBV6-2/TRBV6-3 | CASSYSIGGGSNQPQHF
TRBV6-2/TRBV6-3 | CASSYAGQGVRGNQPQHF
TRBV6-5 | CASSYQGPGTQYF
TRBV28 | CASSPGVENVSGNTIYF
TRBV2 | CASRDSAYNEQFF
TRBV4-2 | CASSPTGINQPQHF
TRBV7-9 | CASSGGTDEAFF
TRBV5-6 | CASSSSRGTGAYEQYF
TRBV6-1 | CASSEARVARGYGYTF
TRBV10-2 | CASRLAGEPSPDTQYF
TRBV7-8 | CASSNRGLVGTEAFF
TRBV5-1 | CASCKNGEGSPLHF
TRBV9 | CASSSRTEGYTF
TRBV4-3 | CASSLKTGLNTEAFF
TRBV5-1 | CASSLAGLGRGTDTQYF
TRBV19 | CASKGQHSGNTIYF
TRBV9 | CASSTRDRGYSGNTIYF
TRBV18 | CASSPQGQPQHF
TRBV2 | CASSPQVYEQYF
TRBV30 | CAWRPAGFSGANVLTF
TRBV3-1/TRBV3-2 | CASSPTGAGNTIYF
TRBV6-5 | CASRNRQESQPQHF
TRBV6-2/TRBV6-3 | CASSRTRQGNSDTQYF
TRBV5-1 | CASSDEGQGAGYGYTF
TRBV19 | CASSGTGGAFGYTF
TRBV7-3 | CASSLRQGQLGSQPQHF
TRBV12-3/TRBV12-4 | CASSWGLGETQYF
TRBV7-8 | CASSLTGAIAHTEAFF
TRBV10-3 | CAIRTGANTEAFF
TRBV5-1 | CASSPPGEGETQYF
TRBV29-1 | CSAESYRKLFF
TRBV6-4 | CASSDLGGGQFFF
TRBV3-1/TRBV3-2 | CASSQDVELYDGYTF
TRBV7-8 | CASSLRSEAFF
TRBV5-1 | CASSLEAGVGDTQYF
TRBV13 | CASSSAITPYEQYF
TRBV6-4 | CASSPILGEEAFF
TRBV19 | CASSQPGLVTEQFF
TRBV19 | CASRTLQGLDTEAFF
TRBV5-5 | CASRRDYEQYF
TRBV29-1 | CSVDAGDYGYTF
TRBV30 | CAWSDSPSGNTIYF
TRBV29-1 | CSVGTSGGPSTDTQYF
TRBV7-2 | CASSFRSGGVRQFF
TRBV3-1/TRBV3-2 | CASSRTGQNTEAFF
TRBV7-2 | CASSSRSSGANVLTF
TRBV15 | CALSTVNTGELFF
TRBV15 | CATSRAVGGRIYGYTF
TRBV10-2 | CASSGQAPYEQYF
TRBV27 | CASSAGQGLSNQPQHF